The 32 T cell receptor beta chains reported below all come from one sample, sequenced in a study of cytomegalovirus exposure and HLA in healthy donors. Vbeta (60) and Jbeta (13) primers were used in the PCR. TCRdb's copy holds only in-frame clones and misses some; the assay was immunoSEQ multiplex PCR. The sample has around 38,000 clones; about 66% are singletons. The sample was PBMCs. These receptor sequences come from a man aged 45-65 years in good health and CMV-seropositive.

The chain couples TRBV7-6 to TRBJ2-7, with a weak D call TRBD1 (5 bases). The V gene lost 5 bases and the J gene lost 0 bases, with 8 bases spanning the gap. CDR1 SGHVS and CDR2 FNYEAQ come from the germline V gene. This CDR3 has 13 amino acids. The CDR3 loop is CASSPGNSYEQYV. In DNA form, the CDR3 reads TGTGCCAGCAGCCCAGGGAACTCCTACGAGCAGTACGTC.

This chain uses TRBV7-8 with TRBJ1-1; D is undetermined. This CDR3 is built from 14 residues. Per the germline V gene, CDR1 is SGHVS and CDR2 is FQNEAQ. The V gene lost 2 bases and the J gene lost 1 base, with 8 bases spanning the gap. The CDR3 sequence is CASSLTAGNTEAFF. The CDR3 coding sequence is TGTGCCAGCAGCTTAACGGCGGGGAACACTGAAGCTTTCTTT.

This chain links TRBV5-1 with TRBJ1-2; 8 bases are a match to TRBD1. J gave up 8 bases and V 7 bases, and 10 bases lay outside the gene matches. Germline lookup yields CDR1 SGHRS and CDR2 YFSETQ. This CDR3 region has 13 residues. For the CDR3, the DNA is TGCGCCAGCGGCCAAGGACAGGGAGGCGGCTACACCTTC. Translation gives CASGQGQGGGYTF.

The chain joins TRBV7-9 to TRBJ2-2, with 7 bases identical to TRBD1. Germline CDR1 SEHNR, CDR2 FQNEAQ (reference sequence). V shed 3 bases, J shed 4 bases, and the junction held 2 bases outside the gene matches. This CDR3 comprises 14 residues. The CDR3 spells CASSFTGVTGELFF. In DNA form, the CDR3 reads TGTGCCAGCAGCTTTACAGGGGTCACCGGGGAGCTGTTTTTT.

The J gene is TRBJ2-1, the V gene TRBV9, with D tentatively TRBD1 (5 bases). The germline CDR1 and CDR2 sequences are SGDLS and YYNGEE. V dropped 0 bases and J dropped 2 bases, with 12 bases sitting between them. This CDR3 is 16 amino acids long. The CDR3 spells CASSVEGWGTYNEQFF. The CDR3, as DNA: TGTGCCAGCAGCGTAGAGGGGTGGGGAACCTACAATGAGCAGTTCTTC.

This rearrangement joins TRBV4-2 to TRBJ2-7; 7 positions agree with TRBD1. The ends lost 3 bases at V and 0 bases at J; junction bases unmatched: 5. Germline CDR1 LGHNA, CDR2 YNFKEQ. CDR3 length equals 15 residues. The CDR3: CASSQVRDSSYEQYF. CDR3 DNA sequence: TGTGCCAGCAGCCAGGTCCGGGACAGCTCCTACGAGCAGTACTTC.

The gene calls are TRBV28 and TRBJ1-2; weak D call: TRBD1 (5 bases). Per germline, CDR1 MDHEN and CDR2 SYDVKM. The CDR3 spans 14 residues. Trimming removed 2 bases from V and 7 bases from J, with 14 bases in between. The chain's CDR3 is CASSLGSGVGGYTF. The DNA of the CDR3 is TGTGCCAGCAGTTTAGGCTCGGGGGTAGGTGGCTACACCTTC.

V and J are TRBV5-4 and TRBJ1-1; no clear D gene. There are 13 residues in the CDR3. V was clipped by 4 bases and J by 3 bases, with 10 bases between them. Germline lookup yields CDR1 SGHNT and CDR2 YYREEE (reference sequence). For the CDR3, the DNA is TGTGCCAGCAGCGCCGGGGTTTACACTGAAGCTTTCTTT. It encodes CASSAGVYTEAFF.

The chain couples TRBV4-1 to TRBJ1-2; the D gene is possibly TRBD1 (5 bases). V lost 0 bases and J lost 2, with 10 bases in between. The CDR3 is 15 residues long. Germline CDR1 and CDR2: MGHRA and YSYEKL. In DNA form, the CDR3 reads TGCGCCAGCAGCCAAGATATACAGGAGAACTATGGCTACACCTTC. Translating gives CASSQDIQENYGYTF.

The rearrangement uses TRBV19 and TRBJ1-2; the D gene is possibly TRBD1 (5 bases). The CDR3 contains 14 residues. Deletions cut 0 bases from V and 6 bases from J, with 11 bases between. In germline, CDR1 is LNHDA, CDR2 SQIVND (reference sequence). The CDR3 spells CASSIESRADGYTF. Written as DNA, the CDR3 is TGTGCCAGTAGTATAGAGAGCAGGGCGGATGGCTACACCTTC.

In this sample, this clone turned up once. The CDR3 DNA sequence: TGTGCCAGCAGCTTAAGCGGTAACAGCAATCAGCCCCAGCATTTT. It encodes CASSLSGNSNQPQHF. The chain combines TRBV7-6 with TRBJ1-5; D unresolved. V shed 2 bases and J shed 1 base, with 9 bases lying between them. The V gene's germline CDR1 is SGHVS and CDR2 FNYEAQ. The CDR3 runs 15 residues.

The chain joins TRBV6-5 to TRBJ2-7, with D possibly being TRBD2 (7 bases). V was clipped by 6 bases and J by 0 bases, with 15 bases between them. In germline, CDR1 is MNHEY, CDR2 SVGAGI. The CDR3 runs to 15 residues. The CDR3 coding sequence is TGTGCCAGCAGGGGCTTGGGGGGGGCCTCCTACGAGCAGTACTTC. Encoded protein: CASRGLGGASYEQYF.

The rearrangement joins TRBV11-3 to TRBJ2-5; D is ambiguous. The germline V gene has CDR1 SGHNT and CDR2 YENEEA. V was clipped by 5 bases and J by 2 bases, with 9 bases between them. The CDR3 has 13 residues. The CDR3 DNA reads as TGTGCCAGCAGCCCGCGGTGGCAAGAGACCCAGTACTTC. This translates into CASSPRWQETQYF.

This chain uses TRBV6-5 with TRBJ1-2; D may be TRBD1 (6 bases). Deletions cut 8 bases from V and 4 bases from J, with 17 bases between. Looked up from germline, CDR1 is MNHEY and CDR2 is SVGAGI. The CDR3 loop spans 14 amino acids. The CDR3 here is CASSGQKGGYGYTF. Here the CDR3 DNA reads TGTGCCAGCTCGGGACAAAAAGGGGGCTATGGCTACACCTTC.

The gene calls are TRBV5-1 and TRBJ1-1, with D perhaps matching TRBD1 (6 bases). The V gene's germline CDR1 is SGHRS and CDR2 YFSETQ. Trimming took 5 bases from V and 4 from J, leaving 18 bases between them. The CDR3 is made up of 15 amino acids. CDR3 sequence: CASREPAGAGTEAFF. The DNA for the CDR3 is TGCGCCAGCAGGGAGCCAGCAGGGGCCGGCACTGAAGCTTTCTTT.

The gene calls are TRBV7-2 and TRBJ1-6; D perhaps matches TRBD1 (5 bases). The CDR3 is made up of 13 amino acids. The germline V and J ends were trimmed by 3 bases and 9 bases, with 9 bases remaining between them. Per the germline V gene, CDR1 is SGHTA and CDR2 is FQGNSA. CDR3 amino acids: CASSLGGTSPLHF. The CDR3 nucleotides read TGTGCCAGCAGCTTGGGGGGTACTTCACCCCTCCACTTT. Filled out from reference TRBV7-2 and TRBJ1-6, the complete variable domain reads GAGVSQSPSNKVTEKGKDVELRCDPISGHTALYWYRQSLGQGLEFLIYFQGNSAPDKSGLPSDRFSAERTGGSVSTLTIQRTQQEDSAVYLCASSLGGTSPLHFGNGTRLTVT.

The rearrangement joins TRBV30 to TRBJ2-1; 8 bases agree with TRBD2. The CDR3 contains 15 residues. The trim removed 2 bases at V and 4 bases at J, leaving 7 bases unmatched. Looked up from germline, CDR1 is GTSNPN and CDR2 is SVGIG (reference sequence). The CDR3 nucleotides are TGTGCCTGGAGTACCCTGGCGGGGGGTTACAATGAGCAGTTCTTC. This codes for CAWSTLAGGYNEQFF.

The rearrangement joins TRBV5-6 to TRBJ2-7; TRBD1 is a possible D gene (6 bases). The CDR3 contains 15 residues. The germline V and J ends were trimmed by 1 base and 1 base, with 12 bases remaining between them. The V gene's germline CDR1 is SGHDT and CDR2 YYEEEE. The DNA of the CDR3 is TGTGCCAGCAGCTTGTTGGGGGACATGTCCTACGAGCAGTACTTC. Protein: CASSLLGDMSYEQYF.

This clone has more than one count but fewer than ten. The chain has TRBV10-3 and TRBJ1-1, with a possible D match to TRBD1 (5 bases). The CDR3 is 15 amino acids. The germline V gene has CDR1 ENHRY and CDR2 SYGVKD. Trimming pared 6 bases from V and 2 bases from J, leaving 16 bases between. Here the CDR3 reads CAIRDSKGTNTEAFF. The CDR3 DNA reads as TGTGCCATCAGGGACTCAAAGGGGACTAACACTGAAGCTTTCTTT.

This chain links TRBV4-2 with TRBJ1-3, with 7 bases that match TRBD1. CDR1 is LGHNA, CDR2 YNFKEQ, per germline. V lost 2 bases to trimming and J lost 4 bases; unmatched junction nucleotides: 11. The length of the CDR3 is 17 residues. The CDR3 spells CASSQMATGDLGNTIYF. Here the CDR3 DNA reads TGTGCCAGCAGCCAAATGGCCACAGGGGATCTCGGAAACACCATATATTTT.

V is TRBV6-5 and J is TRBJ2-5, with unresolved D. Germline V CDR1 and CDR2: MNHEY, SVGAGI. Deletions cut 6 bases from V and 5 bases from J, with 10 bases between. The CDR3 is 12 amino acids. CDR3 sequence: CASSRASETQYF. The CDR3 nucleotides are TGTGCCAGCAGCCGCGCCTCGGAGACCCAGTACTTC.

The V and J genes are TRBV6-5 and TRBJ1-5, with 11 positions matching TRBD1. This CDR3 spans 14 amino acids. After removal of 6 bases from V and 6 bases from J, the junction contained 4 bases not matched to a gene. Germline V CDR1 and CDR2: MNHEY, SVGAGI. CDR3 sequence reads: CASSLDRGRQPQHF. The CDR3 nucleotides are TGTGCCAGCAGCTTGGACAGGGGGCGTCAGCCCCAGCATTTT.

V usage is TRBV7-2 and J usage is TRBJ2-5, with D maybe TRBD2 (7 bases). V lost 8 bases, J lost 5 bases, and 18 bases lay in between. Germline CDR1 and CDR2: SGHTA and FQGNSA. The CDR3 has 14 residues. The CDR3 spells CASDRGAGAETQYF. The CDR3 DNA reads TGTGCCAGCGACCGGGGGGCGGGGGCCGAGACCCAGTACTTC.

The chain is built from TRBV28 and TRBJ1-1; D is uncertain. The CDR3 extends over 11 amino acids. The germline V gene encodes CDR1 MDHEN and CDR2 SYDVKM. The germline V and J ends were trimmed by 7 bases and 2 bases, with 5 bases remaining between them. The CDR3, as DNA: TGTGCCAGCATCACTAACACTGAAGCTTTCTTT. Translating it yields CASITNTEAFF.

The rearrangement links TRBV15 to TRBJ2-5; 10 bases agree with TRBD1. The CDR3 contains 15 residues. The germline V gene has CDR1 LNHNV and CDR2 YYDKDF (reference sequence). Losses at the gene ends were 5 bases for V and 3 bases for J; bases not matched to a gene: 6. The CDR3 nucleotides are TGTGCCACCAGCGGGACAGGGGTTGGGGAAGAGACCCAGTACTTC. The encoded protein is CATSGTGVGEETQYF.

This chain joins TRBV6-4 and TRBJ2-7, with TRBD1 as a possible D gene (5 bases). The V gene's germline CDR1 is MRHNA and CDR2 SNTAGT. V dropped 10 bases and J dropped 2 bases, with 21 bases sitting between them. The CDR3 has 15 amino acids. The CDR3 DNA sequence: TGTGCCACCACACGTTGGGGCAAGTCGACCTACGAGCAGTACTTC. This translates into CATTRWGKSTYEQYF.

For the CDR3, the DNA is TGTGCCAGCAGCCCTCTAGGGGTGGGAAACAATGAGCAGTTCTTC. Amino acids: CASSPLGVGNNEQFF. This rearrangement joins TRBV11-3 to TRBJ2-1, with a weak D call TRBD1 (5 bases). Trimming stripped 5 bases from V and 5 bases from J, with 16 bases between. Germline V gene data show CDR1 as SGHNT and CDR2 as YENEEA. The CDR3 sequence is 15 residues long.

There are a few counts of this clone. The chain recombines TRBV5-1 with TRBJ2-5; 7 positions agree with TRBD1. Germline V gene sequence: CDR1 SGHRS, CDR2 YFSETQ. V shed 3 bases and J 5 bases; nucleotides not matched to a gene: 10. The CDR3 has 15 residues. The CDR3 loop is CASSSSLGTEETQYF. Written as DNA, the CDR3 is TGCGCCAGCAGCTCCTCACTGGGGACAGAGGAGACCCAGTACTTC.

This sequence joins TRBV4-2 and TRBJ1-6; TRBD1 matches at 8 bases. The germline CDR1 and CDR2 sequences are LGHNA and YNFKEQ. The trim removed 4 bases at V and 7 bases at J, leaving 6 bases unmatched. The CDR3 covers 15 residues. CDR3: CASSPPGQVNSPLHF. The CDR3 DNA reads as TGTGCCAGCAGCCCACCGGGACAGGTGAATTCACCCCTCCACTTT.

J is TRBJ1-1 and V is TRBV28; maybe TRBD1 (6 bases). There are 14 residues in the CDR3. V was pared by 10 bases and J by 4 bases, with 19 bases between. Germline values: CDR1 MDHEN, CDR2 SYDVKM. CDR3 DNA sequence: TGTGCCATCCAGGGGCAGCTTCGTCGCACTGAAGCTTTCTTT. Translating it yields CAIQGQLRRTEAFF. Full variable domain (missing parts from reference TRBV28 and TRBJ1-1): DVKVTQSSRYLVKRTGEKVFLECVQDMDHENMFWYRQDPGLGLRLIYFSYDVKMKEKGDIPEGYSVSREKKERFSLILESASTNQTSMYLCAIQGQLRRTEAFFGQGTRLTVV.

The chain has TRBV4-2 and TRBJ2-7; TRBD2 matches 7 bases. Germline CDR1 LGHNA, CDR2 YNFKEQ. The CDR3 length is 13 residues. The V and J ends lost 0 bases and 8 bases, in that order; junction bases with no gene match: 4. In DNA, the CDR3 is TGTGCCAGCAGCCAAGAAGACGGGAGGAAGCAGTACTTC. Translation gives CASSQEDGRKQYF.

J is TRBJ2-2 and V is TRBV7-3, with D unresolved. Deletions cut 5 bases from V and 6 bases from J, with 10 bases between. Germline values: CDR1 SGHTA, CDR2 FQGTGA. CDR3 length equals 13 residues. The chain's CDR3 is CASSPGGPGELFF. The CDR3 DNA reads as TGTGCCAGCAGCCCCGGTGGTCCCGGGGAGCTGTTTTTT.